Each of the 14 T cell receptor beta chains below was sequenced from the same sample in a study of OX40 agonist ivuxolimab in advanced cancers. Clones were read by immunoSEQ multiplex PCR, and TCRdb kept only the in-frame ones, dropping some. The sample includes under 80,000 clones, roughly nine tenths of them seen just once. The specimen comprised CD4+ or CD8+ T cells sorted from blood, sampled in a trial of the OX40 agonist ivuxolimab. The source is an adult with an advanced solid tumor such as melanoma, head and neck, liver or kidney cancer.

CDR3 loop: CASSPPWTSRGNTEAFF. The CDR3 nucleotides are TGTGCCAGCTCACCACCCTGGACCTCCAGGGGTAACACTGAAGCTTTCTTT. The rearrangement joins TRBV18 to TRBJ1-1; D is perhaps TRBD1 (6 bases). The V end lost 0 bases, the J end lost 2 bases, and 16 bases lay between the germline ends. CDR1 and CDR2 (germline): KGHSH, LQKENI. The CDR3 runs to 17 residues.

This clone was found once. The rearrangement joins TRBV6-5 to TRBJ2-7; maybe TRBD1 (6 bases). CDR1 MNHEY and CDR2 SVGAGI come from the germline V gene. Between the trimmed V and J ends, which lost 6 bases and 0 bases, there was a span of 12 bases. This CDR3 spans 14 amino acids. CDR3 DNA: TGTGCCAGCAGGCCTACAGGGATCTCCTACGAGCAGTACTTC. It translates to CASRPTGISYEQYF.

About this clone itself: One end of the junction varies from germline; a read error may be responsible. CDR3 DNA sequence: TGTGCCAGTTTTGGGACAGGGAACTCTGAAGCTTTCTTT. Translation gives CASFGTGNSEAFF. The V and J genes are TRBV19 and TRBJ1-1, with TRBD1 matching over 9 bases. This CDR3 is 13 amino acids long. Looked up from germline, CDR1 is LNHDA and CDR2 is SQIVND (reference sequence).

This rearrangement joins TRBV19 to TRBJ2-5; 8 nucleotides line up with TRBD2. Trimming took 3 bases from V and 7 from J; bases not matched to a gene: 4. The CDR3 length is 13 residues. Germline V CDR1 and CDR2: LNHDA, SQIVND (reference sequence). The CDR3 DNA sequence: TGTGCCAGTAGTATGGACAGCGGGGGGACCCAGTACTTC. This codes for CASSMDSGGTQYF.

In this sample, this clone turned up a few times. V usage is TRBV28 and J usage is TRBJ1-1; possibly TRBD1 for D (5 bases). The CDR3 contains 14 residues. Trimming pared 4 bases from V and 0 bases from J, leaving 9 bases between. The germline V gene encodes CDR1 MDHEN and CDR2 SYDVKM. The CDR3 nucleotides read TGTGCCAGCAGTTCGACAGACCTGAACACTGAAGCTTTCTTT. Residues: CASSSTDLNTEAFF.

V and J are TRBV5-8 and TRBJ1-5; D is possibly TRBD1 (5 bases). The CDR3 has 15 residues. Deletions cut 0 bases from V and 0 bases from J, with 7 bases between. Germline loops: CDR1 SGHTS, CDR2 YDEGEE. The CDR3 loop is CASSLGQSSNQPQHF. The CDR3 DNA sequence: TGTGCCAGCAGCTTGGGACAGTCTAGCAATCAGCCCCAGCATTTT.

V gene TRBV9 combines with J gene TRBJ1-3, with unresolved D. This CDR3 has 17 residues. Germline CDR1 reads SGDLS; CDR2 reads YYNGEE. Trimming removed 0 bases at V and 0 bases at J, with 13 bases between. The CDR3 DNA reads TGTGCCAGCAGCGTAGACCCACCGGGCAGCTCTGGAAACACCATATATTTT. Encoded protein: CASSVDPPGSSGNTIYF.

The chain has TRBV30 and TRBJ2-5; 9 bases fit TRBD2. CDR1 and CDR2 (germline): GTSNPN, SVGIG (reference sequence). V was clipped by 4 bases and J by 6 bases; unmatched bases: 6. This CDR3 spans 13 amino acids. CDR3 sequence: CAWKAGGRQTQYF. CDR3 sequence (DNA): TGTGCCTGGAAGGCGGGGGGGCGACAGACCCAGTACTTC.

Only one count was recorded for this clone. This sequence joins TRBV9 and TRBJ1-4; TRBD1 is a possible D gene (6 bases). CDR1 and CDR2 from the germline V gene are SGDLS and YYNGEE. This CDR3 spans 18 amino acids. Trimming removed 3 bases from V and 0 bases from J, with 18 bases in between. CDR3 region: CASSATGQLGATNEKLFF. Here the CDR3 DNA reads TGTGCCAGCAGCGCAACAGGACAGTTAGGGGCAACTAATGAAAAACTGTTTTTT.

The J gene is TRBJ1-1, the V gene TRBV7-2; D possibly corresponds to TRBD1 (6 bases). V lost 5 bases, J lost 1 base, and 14 bases lay in between. In germline, CDR1 is SGHTA, CDR2 FQGNSA. The CDR3 totals 15 residues. In DNA, the CDR3 is TGTGCCAGCAGCCAAGAGGGGGGAGCGAACACTGAAGCTTTCTTT. Its protein product is CASSQEGGANTEAFF.

The chain joins TRBV11-2 to TRBJ2-7, with a weak D call TRBD1 (5 bases). V gave up 3 bases and J gave up 7 bases, with 13 bases separating them. Germline-derived CDR1 and CDR2 are SGHAT and FQNNGV. The CDR3 contains 13 residues. In DNA, the CDR3 is TGTGCCAGCAGCTTCGGCAGGGCTGAGGAGCAGTACTTC. Amino acids: CASSFGRAEEQYF.

This chain links TRBV28 with TRBJ1-2; TRBD1 is a possible D gene (5 bases). Between the trimmed V and J ends, which lost 6 bases and 5 bases, there was a span of 16 bases. CDR1 and CDR2 (germline): MDHEN, SYDVKM. This CDR3 has 14 residues. In DNA, the CDR3 is TGTGCCAGCAGATCACGAGCAGGGAGATATGGCTACACCTTC. This sequence encodes CASRSRAGRYGYTF.

This clone was recorded a few times. V usage is TRBV18 and J usage is TRBJ2-7; 7 bases are a match to TRBD1. V was pared by 5 bases and J by 0 bases, with 4 bases of the junction left unmatched. From germline, CDR1 is KGHSH and CDR2 LQKENI. The CDR3 is made up of 14 amino acids. This CDR3 reads CASSDRQGSYEQYF. The CDR3 region has the DNA TGTGCCAGCTCAGATAGACAGGGCTCCTACGAGCAGTACTTC.

The chain's CDR3 is CASSLTYEQYF. The CDR3 DNA follows: TGTGCCAGCAGCTTAACCTACGAGCAGTACTTC. The genes are TRBV7-9 and TRBJ2-7; D unresolved. This CDR3 is 11 amino acids long. The V gene's germline CDR1 is SEHNR and CDR2 FQNEAQ (reference sequence). Trimming took off 2 bases at V and 2 bases at J, with 1 base between the two ends.